Given below is one T cell receptor beta chain in context. With 3 bases removed from V and 4 bases from J, the gap between germline ends came to 4 bases. The CDR3 covers 11 residues. CDR1 is DFQATT, CDR2 SNEGSKA, per germline (reference sequence). While infection was still active, Seattle patients were enrolled and then followed longitudinally. Measured with immunoSEQ multiplex PCR; TCRdb has only the in-frame clones, and not every one. This sample yields some 150,000 clones, of which 70% to 90% are seen a single time; around 8% belongs to the top ten. The data were taken from a study of blood T cell repertoires in COVID-19.

Sequencing input: peripheral blood. The sequence was obtained from a woman aged 55 to 70 with COVID-19, enrolled during active disease. This chain uses TRBV20-1 with TRBJ1-5; D unclear. Written as DNA, the CDR3 is TGCAGTGCTAGCGTGAATCAGCCCCAGCATTTT. Amino acids: CSASVNQPQHF.